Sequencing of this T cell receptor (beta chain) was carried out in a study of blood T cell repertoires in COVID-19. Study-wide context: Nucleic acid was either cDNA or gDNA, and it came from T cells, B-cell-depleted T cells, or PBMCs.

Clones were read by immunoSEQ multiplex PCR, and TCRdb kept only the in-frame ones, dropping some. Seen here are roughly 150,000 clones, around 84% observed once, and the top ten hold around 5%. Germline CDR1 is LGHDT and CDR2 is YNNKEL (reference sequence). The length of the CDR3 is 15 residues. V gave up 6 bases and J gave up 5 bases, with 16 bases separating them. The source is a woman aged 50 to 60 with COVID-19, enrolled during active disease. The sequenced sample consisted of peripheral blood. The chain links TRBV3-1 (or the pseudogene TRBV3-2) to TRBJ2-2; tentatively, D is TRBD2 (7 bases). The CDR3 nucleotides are TGTGCCAGCAGGCGGGAACAGGGAGGGACCGGGGAGCTGTTTTTT. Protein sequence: CASRREQGGTGELFF.